This record covers a single T cell receptor beta chain. Unique molecular identifiers were used in preparing the TCRbeta library. From the PCR reads, TCRdb called clonotypes with MiXCR, one entry per CDR3 protein. The repertoire consists of some 500,000 distinct CDR3 sequences, with 18% occurring once and the leading ten covering 2.5% to 3.5%. This sample is drawn from a study of T-cell reconstitution after alpha-beta-depleted transplantation in children. Germline trimming cut 3 bases from V and 7 bases from J; bases unmatched to any gene: 11. The CDR3 contains 14 residues. The V gene's germline CDR1 is SQVTM and CDR2 ANQGSEA.

The sample here was PBMCs from the stem cell graft donor, taken from the stem cell graft. The chain is built from TRBV29-1 and TRBJ1-2; 7 positions match TRBD1. The receptor comes from a human donor who donated a stem cell graft to a child with acute lymphoblastic leukemia. DNA of the CDR3: TGCAGCGTTGAGGGGGCCAGGGGGGTTCCTGGCTACACCTTC. It yields the protein CSVEGARGVPGYTF.